There are a few counts of the clone carrying this T cell receptor beta chain. Its target is unknown. Researchers built TCR beta libraries using quantitative 5'-RACE with molecular barcodes. TCRdb re-called the 5' RACE reads with MiXCR, one entry per CDR3 protein. The sample lists just under 550,000 distinct CDR3 sequences, roughly 12% occurring once. The entry originates in a study of CD8 T cells in ankylosing spondylitis. Whole-study findings and limits: One TCR beta motif, made up of roughly eight highly homologous variants, appeared characteristic of ankylosing spondylitis blood. Previously reported in reactive arthritis synovial fluid and blood were some of the motif variants. Disease-associated clones were reportedly significantly overrepresented in matched ankylosing spondylitis synovial fluid.

This clonotype originated in a male donor with ankylosing spondylitis. Source material: blood, either unsorted or a sorted T cell fraction (not recorded which).

The CDR3 nucleotides read TGTGCCATCGGTCTGCGGGAGATCTACGAGCAGTACTTC. It is translated as CAIGLREIYEQYF. The chain couples TRBV10-3 to TRBJ2-7; TRBD2 matches at 7 bases. Germline CDR1 ENHRY, CDR2 SYGVKD. V gave up 8 bases and J gave up 3 bases; unmatched junction bases: 7. The CDR3 runs to 13 residues.